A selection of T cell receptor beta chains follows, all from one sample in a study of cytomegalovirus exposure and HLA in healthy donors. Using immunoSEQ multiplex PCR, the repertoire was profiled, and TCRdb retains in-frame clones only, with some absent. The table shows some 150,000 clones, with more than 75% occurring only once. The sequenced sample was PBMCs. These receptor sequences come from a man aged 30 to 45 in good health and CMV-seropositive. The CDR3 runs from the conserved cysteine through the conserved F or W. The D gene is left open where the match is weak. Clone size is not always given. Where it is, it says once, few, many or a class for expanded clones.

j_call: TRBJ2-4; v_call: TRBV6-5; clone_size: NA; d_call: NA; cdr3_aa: CASSRVGQGKNIQYF; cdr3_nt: TGTGCCAGCAGCCGCGTGGGGCAGGGCAAAAACATTCAGTACTTC
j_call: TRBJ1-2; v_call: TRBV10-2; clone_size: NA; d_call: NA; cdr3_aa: CASSDRGQLPYGYTF; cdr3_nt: TGCGCCAGCAGTGACAGGGGACAACTACCCTATGGCTACACCTTC
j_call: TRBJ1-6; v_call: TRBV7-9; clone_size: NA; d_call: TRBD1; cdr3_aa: CASSVSGTGDSPLHF; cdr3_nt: TGTGCCAGCAGTGTCTCCGGGACAGGGGATTCACCCCTCCACTTT
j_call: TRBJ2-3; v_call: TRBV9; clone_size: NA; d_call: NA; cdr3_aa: CASSVSSTDTQYF; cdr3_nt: TGTGCCAGCAGCGTTAGCAGCACAGATACGCAGTATTTT
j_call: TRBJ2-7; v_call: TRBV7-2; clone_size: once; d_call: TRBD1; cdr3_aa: CASSLGTGGIYEQYF; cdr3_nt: TGTGCCAGCAGCTTAGGGACAGGGGGGATCTACGAGCAGTACTTC
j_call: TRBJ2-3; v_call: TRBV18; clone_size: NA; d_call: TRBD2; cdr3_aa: CASSPLLAGADTQYF; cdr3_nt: TGTGCCAGCTCACCACTCTTAGCGGGAGCGGATACGCAGTATTTT
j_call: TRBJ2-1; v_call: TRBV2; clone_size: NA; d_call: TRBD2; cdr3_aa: CAGSQGAGKYNEQFF; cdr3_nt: TGTGCCGGATCGCAAGGAGCGGGAAAGTACAATGAGCAGTTCTTC
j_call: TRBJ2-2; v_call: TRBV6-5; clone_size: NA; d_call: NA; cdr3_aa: CASSYSWGVGGELFF; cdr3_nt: TGTGCCAGCAGTTACTCCTGGGGGGTCGGCGGGGAGCTGTTTTTT
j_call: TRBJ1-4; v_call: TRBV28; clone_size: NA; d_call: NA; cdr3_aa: CASSSYVGGRDPNEKLFF; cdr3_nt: TGTGCCAGCAGTTCCTACGTCGGAGGGAGGGATCCTAATGAAAAACTGTTTTTT
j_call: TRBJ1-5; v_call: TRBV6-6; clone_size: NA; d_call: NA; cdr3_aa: CASSPPGLVPQHF; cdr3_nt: TGTGCCAGCTCTCCGCCAGGGCTTGTGCCCCAGCATTTT